This T cell receptor beta chain was identified in a study of T-cell reconstitution after alpha-beta-depleted transplantation in children. Findings and caveats of the study: Fresh T-cell production supplied most of the T-cell counts and diversity seen one year after transplant.

Construction of the TCRbeta library involved unique molecular identifiers. TCRdb used MiXCR to reprocess the PCR reads, holding one entry per CDR3 protein. Of 610,000 or so distinct CDR3 sequences in the sample, 25% to 30% were seen once. This CDR3 has 14 amino acids. V was cut by 0 bases and J by 6 bases, with 10 bases left in between. The V gene's germline CDR1 is ENHRY and CDR2 SYGVKD. As concerns this clonotype: No antigen is known for it.

This receptor was identified in a boy younger than two with Wiskott-Aldrich syndrome, due to receive a stem cell transplant. The material was PBMCs, obtained before TCRalphabeta/CD19-depleted stem cell transplant. The chain has TRBV10-3 and TRBJ2-3; D remains unclear. CDR3 region: CAISESFRLDTQYF. The CDR3 nucleotides are TGTGCCATCAGTGAGTCTTTCAGGCTTGATACGCAGTATTTT.